This T cell receptor (beta chain) is from a study of shared clonotypes between healthy human individuals. Background on the study: Used for every donor were three CD4 naive, three CD4 memory, two CD8 naive and one CD8 memory plate. General observations from the study: Generally, naive subsets came out with larger estimated richness than memory subsets.

The V segment lost 4 bases and the J segment 4 bases; nucleotides outside the gene matches: 12. The CDR3 is 16 residues long. The V gene's germline CDR1 is SGDLS and CDR2 YYNGEE. A note on this clone: The antigen remains unidentified.

TCRdb keeps only in-frame clones here, not all; method: immunoSEQ multiplex PCR. Among millions of clones, about 95% were seen once, and the ten largest hold 0.9% to 1.3%. CD45RO-negative CD8 cells positively selected for CCR7 made up the naive population, which excluded terminally differentiated effector memory CD45RA+ cells. This chain connects TRBV9 to TRBJ2-5, with TRBD1 matching 8 bases. The clonotype comes from a man aged 18 to 29 in good health. The sequencing input was naive CD8+ T cells sorted from blood. Here the CDR3 reads CASSPWTGYPRETQYF. The DNA for the CDR3 is TGTGCCAGCAGCCCCTGGACAGGGTACCCCAGAGAGACCCAGTACTTC. Full variable domain (rest looked up from reference TRBV9 and TRBJ2-5): DSGVTQTPKHLITATGQRVTLRCSPRSGDLSVYWYQQSLDQGLQFLIQYYNGEERAKGNILERFSAQQFPDLHSELNLSSLELGDSALYFCASSPWTGYPRETQYFGPGTRLLVL.